The 9 T cell receptor beta chains below were found in one sample sequenced in a study of technical replicates of blood from a few donors. Sequencing used immunoSEQ multiplex PCR; TCRdb keeps in-frame clones, though not all of them. The table lists tens of thousands of clones, roughly 94% of them singletons. The sequencing input was T cells isolated from PBMCs. These receptors all stem from a human donor in good health.

The chain has TRBV5-5 and TRBJ1-1; TRBD1 might be the D (5 bases). Trimming removed 3 bases at V and 2 bases at J, with 8 bases between. From germline, CDR1 is SGHKS and CDR2 YYEKEE (reference sequence). The CDR3 loop spans 13 amino acids. Here the CDR3 DNA reads TGTGCCAGCAGCTGGGGGGGTAACACTGAAGCTTTCTTT. Protein sequence: CASSWGGNTEAFF.

The chain combines TRBV6-1 with TRBJ2-4; TRBD1 might be the D (6 bases). The V end lost 5 bases, the J end lost 2 bases, and 10 bases lay between the germline ends. Germline loops: CDR1 MNHNS, CDR2 SASEGT. CDR3 length: 14 residues. The CDR3 sequence is CASSLTGSKNIQYF. CDR3 nucleotides: TGTGCCAGCAGTCTGACAGGTTCCAAAAACATTCAGTACTTC.

This clone was seen only once. The rearrangement links TRBV4-1 to TRBJ2-7; 7 bases agree with TRBD1. The CDR3 is 14 residues long. Germline assignment: CDR1 MGHRA and CDR2 YSYEKL. The ends lost 4 bases at V and 0 bases at J; junction bases unmatched: 3. The CDR3 nucleotides read TGCGCCAGCAGCCTAGGGGACAGCTCCTACGAGCAGTACTTC. It codes for CASSLGDSSYEQYF.

The rearrangement uses TRBV18 and TRBJ2-3; no clear D. The CDR3 covers 15 residues. V shed 1 base and J shed 4 bases, with 12 bases lying between them. CDR1 and CDR2 from the germline V gene are KGHSH and LQKENI. The CDR3 region has the DNA TGTGCCAGCTCACCACTCGCAGGAAATGCAGATACGCAGTATTTT. Amino acid sequence: CASSPLAGNADTQYF.

This chain links TRBV7-6 with TRBJ2-7; TRBD1 agrees at 7 bases. The CDR3 is 15 residues long. Germline V CDR1 and CDR2: SGHVS, FNYEAQ. Unmatched junction bases numbered 11, after V lost 5 bases and J lost 4 bases. The CDR3 DNA reads TGTGCCAGCAGCCCAAAGACAGGGACGTGGTACGAGCAGTACTTC. Protein: CASSPKTGTWYEQYF.

The rearrangement joins TRBV19 to TRBJ1-4, with D uncertain. Trimming stripped 5 bases from V and 12 bases from J, with 16 bases between. Germline V gene sequence: CDR1 LNHDA, CDR2 SQIVND (reference sequence). The CDR3 loop spans 13 amino acids. CDR3 protein: CASSLLGVVELFF. The CDR3 DNA follows: TGTGCCAGTAGTCTCCTCGGGGTGGTCGAACTGTTTTTT.

This chain joins TRBV29-1 and TRBJ1-1; TRBD1 matches at 8 bases. Germline V gene sequence: CDR1 SQVTM, CDR2 ANQGSEA. The CDR3 sequence is 20 residues long. Trimming removed 0 bases from V and 5 bases from J; junction bases left unmatched: 23. The CDR3 DNA reads TGCAGCGTTGAAGATCGGGTTTTTCCCTTAACCGGGACAGGAAGGACTGAAGCTTTCTTT. Its protein product is CSVEDRVFPLTGTGRTEAFF.

The chain couples TRBV19 to TRBJ2-7; 7 bases fit TRBD1. V shed 0 bases and J 11 bases; nucleotides not matched to a gene: 10. Germline assignment: CDR1 LNHDA and CDR2 SQIVND (reference sequence). The CDR3 is 14 amino acids. CDR3 coding DNA: TGTGCCAGTAGTATAGATATCAACAGGGGCCAGGAGTACTTC. Translating gives CASSIDINRGQEYF.

This chain joins TRBV15 and TRBJ2-3, with D unclear. This CDR3 spans 13 amino acids. From germline, CDR1 is LNHNV and CDR2 YYDKDF (reference sequence). Trimming left V 2 bases short and J 3 bases short, with 6 bases between. The CDR3 spells CATSRLLTDTQYF. The CDR3 region has the DNA TGTGCCACCAGCAGATTACTAACAGATACGCAGTATTTT.